The rows below give T cell receptor beta chains drawn from one sample of a study of T cell repertoires in cytomegalovirus infection. TCRdb fed the reads into MiXCR, producing one record per CDR3 protein. The data show around 210,000 distinct CDR3 sequences, about 5.9% seen once. Input material: PBMCs. Source of these receptors: a human donor in good health (CMV status not recorded). Some clones in this sample may be carry-over from other donors' samples. Each CDR3 is given with its conserved first and last residue. D genes are given only for firm matches. Size tells how often a clone was seen (once, few, many) or the class of an expanded clone, and some rows leave it out.

CDR3aa,CDR3nt,v_gene,abundance,d_gene,j_gene
CASTRFYNEQFF,TGTGCCAGCACCAGATTCTACAATGAGCAGTTCTTC,TRBV12-3/TRBV12-4,many,NA,TRBJ2-1
CASSLPTRTVETQYF,TGTGCCAGCAGTTTACCCACCCGGACAGTAGAGACCCAGTACTTC,TRBV28,many,NA,TRBJ2-5
CASSLGGGVGEQYF,TGTGCCAGCAGTTTAGGCGGGGGAGTGGGCGAGCAGTACTTC,TRBV12-3/TRBV12-4,NA,TRBD2,TRBJ2-7
CASSPGQGRKDTQYF,TGTGCCAGCAGCCCAGGACAGGGGAGGAAAGATACGCAGTATTTT,TRBV5-4,few,TRBD1,TRBJ2-3
CASSSAGLESDTQYF,TGTGCCAGCAGCTCCGCCGGACTAGAGTCCGATACGCAGTATTTT,TRBV7-2,many,TRBD2,TRBJ2-3
CASSRPGQGIALAKNIQYF,TGTGCCAGCAGCCGCCCGGGACAGGGGATCGCCCTAGCCAAAAACATTCAGTACTTC,TRBV6-6,many,TRBD1,TRBJ2-4
CASSSKDGTTYEQYF,TGTGCCAGCAGCTCAAAGGACGGAACTACCTACGAGCAGTACTTC,TRBV7-9,NA,NA,TRBJ2-7
CASSSLTASNSPLHF,TGTGCCAGCAGCTCGTTGACAGCGAGTAATTCACCCCTCCACTTT,TRBV7-2,many,NA,TRBJ1-6
CSVASDKREKLFF,TGCAGCGTTGCCTCTGACAAAAGGGAAAAACTGTTTTTT,TRBV29-1,NA,NA,TRBJ1-4
CSASPVRDRERNEQFF,TGCAGTGCGAGCCCCGTTCGGGACAGGGAACGGAATGAGCAGTTCTTC,TRBV20-1,few,TRBD1,TRBJ2-1
CASSEDRVAYEQYF,TGTGCCAGCAGTGAGGACAGGGTAGCGTACGAGCAGTACTTC,TRBV12-3/TRBV12-4,many,TRBD1,TRBJ2-7
CSALIWDRGLQETQYF,TGCAGTGCTCTTATATGGGACAGGGGGCTTCAGGAGACCCAGTACTTC,TRBV20-1,NA,TRBD1,TRBJ2-5
CASSRDGGGSQPQHF,TGTGCCAGCAGTCGGGATGGTGGAGGTAGTCAGCCCCAGCATTTT,TRBV6-2/TRBV6-3,many,NA,TRBJ1-5
CASSLILGSMNTEAFF,TGTGCCAGCAGTTTAATCTTAGGGTCAATGAACACTGAAGCTTTCTTT,TRBV28,many,NA,TRBJ1-1
CASSPQWTGMPQGTEAFF,TGTGCCAGCAGCCCCCAGTGGACGGGTATGCCTCAGGGAACTGAAGCTTTCTTT,TRBV7-9,many,NA,TRBJ1-1
CASSVALRLDNEQFF,TGTGCCAGCAGCGTAGCCCTCCGGCTCGACAATGAGCAGTTCTTC,TRBV9,NA,NA,TRBJ2-1
CAISDRQGSGTEAFF,TGTGCCATCAGTGACCGGCAGGGATCTGGCACTGAAGCTTTCTTT,TRBV10-3,many,NA,TRBJ1-1
CASSLAGQASSYEQYF,TGTGCCAGCAGTTTAGCGGGCCAGGCTAGCTCCTACGAGCAGTACTTC,TRBV12-3/TRBV12-4,many,NA,TRBJ2-7
CASSLNRGSYNEQFF,TGTGCCAGCAGCTTAAACAGGGGCTCCTACAATGAGCAGTTCTTC,TRBV7-3,many,TRBD1,TRBJ2-1
CASTTGGLKETQYF,TGTGCCAGCACCACTGGGGGCCTTAAAGAGACCCAGTACTTC,TRBV7-2,many,NA,TRBJ2-5
CASSSNTDTQYF,TGTGCCAGCAGCTCTAACACAGATACGCAGTATTTT,TRBV7-2,many,NA,TRBJ2-3
CASSFRSGDYNEQFF,TGTGCCAGCAGCTTTCGTAGCGGGGACTACAATGAGCAGTTCTTC,TRBV5-5,few,TRBD2,TRBJ2-1
CASSLESGTGANTIYF,TGCGCCAGCAGCCTAGAATCCGGGACAGGGGCAAACACCATATATTTT,TRBV5-1,NA,TRBD1,TRBJ1-3
CASSSRGGPNYNEQFF,TGTGCCAGCAGCTCCCGAGGAGGGCCGAATTACAATGAGCAGTTCTTC,TRBV7-9,many,NA,TRBJ2-1
CSVEGGGPNTEAFF,TGCAGCGTTGAAGGAGGGGGTCCGAACACTGAAGCTTTCTTT,TRBV29-1,few,NA,TRBJ1-1
CASKVRGHDTQYF,TGTGCCAGCAAAGTGCGGGGGCATGATACGCAGTATTTT,TRBV7-2,many,NA,TRBJ2-3
CASSLVASDEQFF,TGTGCCAGCAGCTTAGTGGCATCCGATGAGCAGTTCTTC,TRBV7-2,many,NA,TRBJ2-1
CASSGWGIDGYTF,TGTGCCAGCAGTGGATGGGGAATAGATGGCTACACCTTC,TRBV25-1,many,NA,TRBJ1-2
CSATSTYEQYF,TGCAGTGCTACCTCGACCTACGAGCAGTACTTC,TRBV20-1,many,NA,TRBJ2-7
CASSVQGGTNTEAFF,TGTGCCAGCAGCGTTCAGGGGGGGACCAACACTGAAGCTTTCTTT,TRBV7-9,few,TRBD1,TRBJ1-1
CASSDRPGRGNTEAFF,TGTGCCAGTAGTGACCGCCCAGGCAGGGGAAACACTGAAGCTTTCTTT,TRBV19,many,NA,TRBJ1-1
CASSYSMALGRANYGYTF,TGTGCCAGCAGTTACTCGATGGCTTTGGGCAGAGCTAACTATGGCTACACCTTC,TRBV6-5,NA,NA,TRBJ1-2
CAITGGATNSYNEQFF,TGTGCCATAACGGGGGGCGCTACTAACTCCTACAATGAGCAGTTCTTC,TRBV10-3,many,NA,TRBJ2-1
CASRSGTGNEQFF,TGTGCCAGCAGATCCGGGACAGGGAATGAGCAGTTCTTC,TRBV7-9,many,TRBD1,TRBJ2-1
CASSLPGGTEQFF,TGCGCCAGCAGCTTGCCGGGGGGTACTGAGCAGTTCTTC,TRBV5-1,many,TRBD2,TRBJ2-1
CSVTGGPYEQYF,TGCAGCGTCACAGGGGGCCCATACGAGCAGTACTTC,TRBV29-1,NA,TRBD1,TRBJ2-7